The following is a T cell receptor (beta chain) sequence with its context. This clone was observed a handful of times. The antigen it recognizes is unknown. No base quality values were provided; no much bigger clone lies one nucleotide off. Other DNA sequences from this sample encode an identical CDR3 as well. The data are from a study of CD8+ T cells in alopecia areata listed by TCRdb under 2018. The study in broad terms: The treated patients, all with moderate-to-severe alopecia areata, were enrolled in an open-label pilot trial of oral tofacitinib given at 5 to 10 mg twice daily. Scalp clonality was compared across normal scalp (n=4), patchy alopecia areata scalp (n=8), and alopecia totalis/universalis scalp (n=8). Biopsies were taken from tofacitinib-treated patients at baseline and at 4 and 24 weeks of treatment, and a later scalp biopsy was taken in several of the tofacitinib-treated patients. The RNA source kit depended on sample type: the PAXgene miRNA kit for fixed scalp, the miRNeasy kit for PBMCs, and the RNeasy kit for mouse skin. In both human patients and the C3H/HeJ mouse model, the study applied high-throughput TCRbeta sequencing to look at T cell clonal expansion in alopecia areata. TCRbeta CDR3 regions were amplified by immunoSEQ multiplex PCR with 35 Vbeta forward and 13 Jbeta reverse primers. Human TCRbeta sequencing covered scalp tissue and sorted CD4+ and CD8+ peripheral blood T cells from patchy and totalis/universalis alopecia areata patients and healthy controls. Tofacitinib was given for 6 to 18 months, followed by 6 months of follow-up off drug to assess delayed response and recurrence. General study outcomes and caveats: Scalp TCR repertoire analysis is complicated because resident alphabeta T cells in normal human skin are also sequenced, whereas mouse skin is dominated by gammadelta T cells. Higher clonality and more expanded CD8+ clones were observed in lesional scalp than in normal scalp, particularly in alopecia totalis/universalis, a finding suggestive of antigenic drive. Shared TCR sequences between patients were less evident than in mice, which may be partly attributable to HLA diversity in the patient population.

The meaning of the sample's time point label: baseline before oral tofacitinib. Lesional scalp punch biopsies and peripheral blood were obtained from alopecia areata patients. PBMCs were isolated by density centrifugation and stained for CD3, CD4 and CD8, and CD4+ and CD8+ T cells were sorted on a FACSAria. The library was built by means of the immunoSEQ multiplex PCR assay. RNA was extracted from all samples and reverse transcribed into cDNA, which served as template for TCR sequencing. First-strand cDNA was synthesized with SuperScript III using a 2:1 mix of oligo-dT and random hexamers. A synthetic immune receptor repertoire was used to measure amplification bias, and any remaining bias was corrected computationally. The study's own analysis went as follows. Raw reads were preprocessed for error removal, and CDR3 was defined according to IMGT conventions as running from the conserved cysteine to phenylalanine. To get clonality, Shannon entropy was normalized by log2 of the number of productive unique TCRs and the result was subtracted from 1. Whether scalp clones were CD4 or CD8 was inferred by matching scalp TCRbeta sequences against CD4 and CD8 repertoires sorted from blood. Entries here come from immuneACCESS through TCRdb and include only in-frame sequences with V and J called. Some clones fail to appear in such tables; in the studies checked, an unresolved V gene covers under half of the shortfall, and the cause of the remainder is unknown. The D gene and trimming were derived from the DNA, and the V and J assignments and clone size from that table. The sample table records 150,000 or so clones; 87% of these occur just once. The top ten clones comprise more than 13% of the sample.

From cysteine to phenylalanine, the CDR3 is 14 amino acids long. Only CDR3 DNA is held: 42 bases, read in frame from base 1. The germline V gene specifies SGHTA as CDR1 and FQGTGA as CDR2. Clipping removes 6 bases from V and 5 bases from J, with 4 as the unmatched junction base count. This clonotype originated in a human donor with alopecia areata. This chain is built from TRBV7-3 and TRBJ2-2; 9 central nucleotides agree with TRBD1. This material consisted of CD8+ T cells sorted from blood, taken at week 0. CDR3 sequence: CASRRGQGTGELFF. The DNA sequence is as follows: TGTGCCAGCAGGCGTGGACAGGGGACCGGGGAGCTGTTTTTT.